Following are 7 T cell receptor beta chains from one sample sequenced in a study of T-cell reconstitution after alpha-beta-depleted transplantation in children. For TCRbeta, the library was prepared with unique molecular identifiers. TCRdb called the PCR reads again in MiXCR, with one record for every CDR3 protein. This table holds 380,000 or so distinct CDR3 sequences, more than 10% found once. The input for sequencing was PBMCs, taken from the stem cell graft. These receptors were obtained from a human donor who donated a stem cell graft to a child with Fanconi anemia.

The rearrangement uses TRBV20-1 and TRBJ1-4; no firm D call. With 1 base removed from V and 0 bases from J, the gap between germline ends came to 9 bases. Germline-derived CDR1 and CDR2 are DFQATT and SNEGSKA (reference sequence). The CDR3 consists of 15 residues. CDR3 DNA: TGCAGTGCTAGAGCCTTGAAAGCAACTAATGAAAAACTGTTTTTT. The encoded protein is CSARALKATNEKLFF.

This clonotype was detected many times. The rearrangement links TRBV12-3 or TRBV12-4 to TRBJ1-5; maybe TRBD1 (5 bases). The germline V and J ends were trimmed by 6 bases and 3 bases, with 9 bases remaining between them. The CDR3 spans 13 residues. CDR3 amino acids: CASRLTDNQPQHF. The CDR3, as DNA: TGTGCCAGCAGATTGACAGACAATCAGCCCCAGCATTTT.

This clonotype was seen at least ten times. V gene TRBV5-6 combines with J gene TRBJ2-3, with D perhaps TRBD1 (5 bases). The germline gives CDR1 SGHDT, CDR2 YYEEEE. The V end lost 4 bases, the J end lost 5 bases, and 11 bases lay between the germline ends. There are 13 residues in the CDR3. This CDR3 reads CASSGTGKDTQYF. The CDR3 region has the DNA TGTGCCAGCAGCGGAACAGGAAAAGATACGCAGTATTTT.

The chain links TRBV5-1 to TRBJ1-4, with a possible D match to TRBD1 (6 bases). The CDR3 is made up of 16 amino acids. V was pared by 4 bases and J by 3 bases, with 16 bases between. Germline V gene data show CDR1 as SGHRS and CDR2 as YFSETQ. The CDR3 reads CASSPDAWGPNEKLFF. The DNA for the CDR3 is TGCGCCAGCAGCCCGGATGCGTGGGGGCCTAATGAAAAACTGTTTTTT.

The sample holds many counts of this clonotype. This rearrangement joins TRBV5-1 to TRBJ2-2; D gene ambiguous. In germline, CDR1 is SGHRS, CDR2 YFSETQ. The ends were cut back, 5 bases at V and 0 bases at J, with 11 bases in the middle. CDR3 size: 15 residues. CDR3 coding DNA: TGCGCCAGCAGTTTCAAAGGCGCGAACACCGGGGAGCTGTTTTTT. Protein: CASSFKGANTGELFF. The full variable domain, with the rest looked up from reference TRBV5-1 and TRBJ2-2, is KAGVTQTPRYLIKTRGQQVTLSCSPISGHRSVSWYQQTPGQGLQFLFEYFSETQRNKGNFPGRFSGRQFSNSRSEMNVSTLELGDSALYLCASSFKGANTGELFFGEGSRLTVL.

The chain joins TRBV7-8 to TRBJ2-5, with D hard to call. The CDR3 is 13 amino acids. Germline-derived CDR1 and CDR2 are SGHVS and FQNEAQ. Between the trimmed V and J ends, which lost 4 bases and 3 bases, there was a span of 9 bases. This CDR3 reads CASSSGPEETQYF. CDR3 nucleotide sequence: TGTGCCAGCAGCTCCGGGCCAGAAGAGACCCAGTACTTC.

The chain couples TRBV5-1 to TRBJ2-5; TRBD2 agrees at 10 bases. Germline CDR1 and CDR2: SGHRS and YFSETQ. CDR3 size: 17 residues. The junction had 9 bases not matched to a gene; V was cut back by 0 bases and J by 4 bases. The CDR3 coding sequence is TGCGCCAGCAGCTTGGAAGCCCTAGCGGGGGAAGGAGAGACCCAGTACTTC. This translates into CASSLEALAGEGETQYF.